This is a list of T cell receptor beta chains from one sample in a study of siplizumab effects on memory and regulatory T cells. Profiled with immunoSEQ multiplex PCR; TCRdb holds only in-frame clones, not every one. The sample contains 98,000 or so clones, 93% of which appear only once. The sample taken for sequencing was Tregs sorted from blood. These receptors were collected from a human donor in good health. The CDR3 runs from the conserved cysteine through the conserved F or W. A D gene is named only where the DNA matches it firmly. Expanded clones get a size class; other rows say once, few or many, or leave the size out.

J,D,size,V,CDR3,DNA
TRBJ1-2,NA,NA,TRBV6-6,CASTRTDGTNYGYTF,TGTGCCAGCACCCGGACGGACGGTACTAACTATGGCTACACCTTC
TRBJ2-7,NA,NA,TRBV7-9,CASSLAVGGYEQYF,TGTGCCAGCAGCTTAGCGGTGGGGGGCTACGAGCAGTACTTC
TRBJ2-1,NA,NA,TRBV19,CASEAGGPYNEQFF,TGTGCCAGTGAGGCCGGGGGCCCCTACAATGAGCAGTTCTTC
TRBJ1-6,TRBD1,NA,TRBV11-3,CASSLQGNSPLHF,TGTGCCAGCAGCCTACAGGGGAATTCACCCCTCCACTTT
TRBJ2-3,NA,NA,TRBV15,CATSIIGVLAQYF,TGTGCCACCAGCATCATTGGGGTCCTAGCGCAGTATTTT
TRBJ2-7,TRBD2,NA,TRBV28,CASSGLAGAFSYEQYF,TGTGCCAGCAGCGGACTAGCGGGGGCGTTTTCCTACGAGCAGTACTTC
TRBJ2-1,TRBD2,NA,TRBV7-3,CASSLTPSGGGYNEQFF,TGTGCCAGCAGCCTAACCCCTAGCGGGGGGGGTTACAATGAGCAGTTCTTC
TRBJ2-2,TRBD2,NA,TRBV9,CASSLGLAGELFF,TGTGCCAGCAGCTTAGGACTAGCCGGGGAGCTGTTTTTT
TRBJ2-4,TRBD2,once,TRBV5-4,CASSSGTSGGPDNF,TGTGCCAGCAGCTCCGGGACTAGCGGGGGTCCCGACAACTTC
TRBJ2-7,NA,NA,TRBV7-9,CASSLSSYEQYF,TGTGCCAGCAGCTTAAGCTCCTACGAGCAGTACTTC
TRBJ2-7,NA,NA,TRBV6-6,CASSSNRGGEQYF,TGTGCCAGCAGTTCAAACAGGGGGGGCGAGCAGTACTTC
TRBJ1-1,TRBD1,NA,TRBV7-9,CASSPAGGEAFF,TGTGCCAGCAGCCCGGCAGGGGGTGAAGCTTTCTTT
TRBJ1-1,NA,NA,TRBV5-5,CASSLSTGIFTEAFF,TGTGCCAGCAGCTTGAGTACAGGGATCTTCACTGAAGCTTTCTTT
TRBJ2-1,NA,NA,TRBV7-3,CASSLDGSDSYNEQFF,TGTGCCAGCAGCTTGGACGGGTCAGATTCCTACAATGAGCAGTTCTTC
TRBJ2-2,NA,NA,TRBV28,CASSSPNTGELFF,TGTGCCAGCAGCTCACCTAACACCGGGGAGCTGTTTTTT
TRBJ2-1,TRBD2,NA,TRBV30,CAWNRAGAYNEQFF,TGTGCCTGGAATCGAGCGGGAGCGTACAATGAGCAGTTCTTC
TRBJ1-1,NA,NA,TRBV30,CAWSVRGPGNTEAFF,TGTGCCTGGAGTGTACGAGGGCCTGGGAACACTGAAGCTTTCTTT
TRBJ2-1,TRBD1,NA,TRBV9,CASSGGQGYNEQFF,TGTGCCAGCAGCGGGGGACAGGGCTACAATGAGCAGTTCTTC
TRBJ2-7,TRBD2,NA,TRBV7-2,CASSYSGGPYYEQYF,TGTGCCAGCAGCTACAGCGGGGGCCCCTACTACGAGCAGTACTTC
TRBJ1-2,NA,few,TRBV5-1,CASSLGGRDYGYTF,TGCGCCAGCAGCTTGGGAGGGCGGGACTATGGCTACACCTTC
TRBJ2-7,TRBD2,NA,TRBV27,CASRPLRGRRTSGDSYEQYF,TGTGCCAGCAGACCTCTTCGGGGACGGAGAACTAGCGGAGACTCCTACGAGCAGTACTTC
TRBJ2-2,NA,NA,TRBV5-1,CASSLVRQLSTGELFF,TGCGCCAGCAGCTTGGTTCGGCAGTTGAGTACCGGGGAGCTGTTTTTT
TRBJ1-6,NA,NA,TRBV5-1,CASRAGEGNSPLHF,TGCGCCAGCAGGGCAGGGGAGGGCAATTCACCCCTCCACTTT
TRBJ2-7,NA,NA,TRBV6-5,CASSYQPRYSLYEQYF,TGTGCCAGCAGTTACCAACCACGGTACAGCCTCTACGAGCAGTACTTC
TRBJ2-5,NA,NA,TRBV30,CAWSDRRPGTQYF,TGTGCCTGGAGTGACAGGCGGCCTGGGACCCAGTACTTC
TRBJ2-5,TRBD1,NA,TRBV11-3,CASSPTGVGETQYF,TGTGCCAGCAGCCCGACAGGGGTGGGAGAGACCCAGTACTTC
TRBJ2-7,TRBD2,NA,TRBV7-2,CASSLRTSSGPSSYEQYF,TGTGCCAGCAGCTTACGTACTTCTAGCGGCCCCAGCTCCTACGAGCAGTACTTC
TRBJ2-1,NA,NA,TRBV13,CASSLARAWGDEQFF,TGTGCCAGCAGCTTAGCCAGGGCGTGGGGCGATGAGCAGTTCTTC
TRBJ1-3,NA,NA,TRBV19,CASSPRGQAYGNTIYF,TGTGCCAGTAGTCCTCGGGGTCAGGCCTACGGAAACACCATATATTTT
TRBJ2-3,NA,NA,TRBV4-1,CASSRVGPGTSTDTQYF,TGCGCCAGCAGCCGAGTCGGACCAGGTACTAGCACAGATACGCAGTATTTT
TRBJ2-5,NA,NA,TRBV5-4,CASSGLQETQYF,TGTGCCAGCAGCGGTCTCCAAGAGACCCAGTACTTC
TRBJ2-1,NA,NA,TRBV20-1,CSATGFNEQFF,TGCAGTGCTACAGGGTTTAATGAGCAGTTCTTC
TRBJ2-3,NA,NA,TRBV30,CAWRGGTDTQYF,TGTGCCTGGAGAGGTGGGACAGATACGCAGTATTTT
TRBJ1-2,NA,once,TRBV27,CASSLFPGRAYGYTF,TGTGCCAGCAGTTTATTCCCGGGCAGGGCATATGGCTACACCTTC
TRBJ1-5,TRBD1,NA,TRBV2,CASKLRTGGDQPQHF,TGTGCCAGCAAGTTGAGAACAGGGGGCGATCAGCCCCAGCATTTT
TRBJ2-2,NA,NA,TRBV18,CASTTFPGVTGELFF,TGTGCCAGCACTACATTCCCAGGGGTCACCGGGGAGCTGTTTTTT
TRBJ2-1,TRBD1,once,TRBV4-3,CASSHGQGTYNEQFF,TGCGCCAGCAGCCACGGACAGGGTACCTACAATGAGCAGTTCTTC
TRBJ2-2,TRBD1,NA,TRBV7-2,CASSFRDRGTLANTGELFF,TGTGCCAGCAGCTTCCGGGACAGGGGCACTCTCGCGAACACCGGGGAGCTGTTTTTT
TRBJ2-7,NA,once,TRBV7-9,CASSQGDTYEQYF,TGTGCCAGCAGCCAAGGGGACACCTACGAGCAGTACTTC
TRBJ1-1,NA,NA,TRBV14,CASSQFLGAGPLNTEAFF,TGTGCCAGCAGCCAATTTTTAGGGGCCGGGCCCTTGAACACTGAAGCTTTCTTT
TRBJ2-3,NA,NA,TRBV30,CAWSLMADTQYF,TGTGCCTGGAGCTTGATGGCAGATACGCAGTATTTT
TRBJ2-1,TRBD2,NA,TRBV5-1,CASGTIINEQFF,TGCGCCAGCGGGACTATTATCAATGAGCAGTTCTTC
TRBJ2-3,NA,NA,TRBV5-1,CASSLATRTDTQYF,TGCGCCAGCAGCTTGGCCACCCGGACAGATACGCAGTATTTT
TRBJ2-7,TRBD2,NA,TRBV6-1,CASSVLTSGSTEEQYF,TGTGCCAGCAGTGTTCTAACGAGCGGGAGTACGGAAGAGCAGTACTTC
TRBJ2-7,TRBD1,NA,TRBV6-6,CASSLRGYEQYF,TGTGCCAGCAGCCTCAGGGGGTACGAGCAGTACTTC
TRBJ2-7,TRBD1,NA,TRBV14,CASSQDKGAQYF,TGTGCCAGCAGCCAAGATAAGGGGGCGCAGTACTTC
TRBJ2-3,NA,NA,TRBV7-2,CASSFTDTQYF,TGTGCCAGCAGCTTTACAGATACGCAGTATTTT
TRBJ1-1,NA,NA,TRBV19,CASSIGRTEAFF,TGTGCCAGTAGTATAGGAAGGACTGAAGCTTTCTTT